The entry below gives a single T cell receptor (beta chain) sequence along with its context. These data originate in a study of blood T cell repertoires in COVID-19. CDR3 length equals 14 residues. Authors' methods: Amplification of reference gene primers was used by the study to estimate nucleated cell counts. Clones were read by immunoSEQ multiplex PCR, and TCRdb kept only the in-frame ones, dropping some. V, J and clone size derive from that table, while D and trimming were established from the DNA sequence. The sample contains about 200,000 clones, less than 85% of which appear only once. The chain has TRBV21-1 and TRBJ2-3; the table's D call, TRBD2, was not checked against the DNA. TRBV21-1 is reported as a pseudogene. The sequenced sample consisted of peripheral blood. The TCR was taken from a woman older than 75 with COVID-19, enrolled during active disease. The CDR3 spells CASPGRAVSDTQYF. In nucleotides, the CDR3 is TGTGCCAGCCCCGGGAGGGCCGTCTCAGATACGCAGTATTTT.